This T cell receptor beta chain was profiled in a study of OX40 agonist ivuxolimab in advanced cancers. Study background: The study gave patients intravenous ivuxolimab at 0.01 to 10 mg/kg every 2 weeks.

Exclusion applied to patients with autoimmune disease history or systemic immunosuppression. Baseline, cycle 4 day 1, and cycle 7 day 1 were the blood sampling points. TCRdb's table, derived via immunoSEQ multiplex PCR, lists solely in-frame clones and lacks some. The data hold more than 50,000 clones, with 85% observed a single time. The germline V and J ends were trimmed by 2 bases and 3 bases, with 17 bases remaining between them. Germline-derived CDR1 and CDR2 are LGHNA and YNFKEQ. CDR3 size: 16 residues. The rearrangement links TRBV4-2 to TRBJ2-7, with D maybe TRBD1 (5 bases). Sequencing was performed on CD4+ or CD8+ T cells sorted from blood, taken in a trial of the OX40 agonist ivuxolimab. The clonotype was recovered from an adult with an advanced solid tumor such as melanoma, head and neck, liver or kidney cancer. This chain's CDR3 is CASSQLRPGIIYEQYF. The CDR3 DNA sequence: TGTGCCAGCAGCCAACTCCGGCCAGGGATTATCTACGAGCAGTACTTC.